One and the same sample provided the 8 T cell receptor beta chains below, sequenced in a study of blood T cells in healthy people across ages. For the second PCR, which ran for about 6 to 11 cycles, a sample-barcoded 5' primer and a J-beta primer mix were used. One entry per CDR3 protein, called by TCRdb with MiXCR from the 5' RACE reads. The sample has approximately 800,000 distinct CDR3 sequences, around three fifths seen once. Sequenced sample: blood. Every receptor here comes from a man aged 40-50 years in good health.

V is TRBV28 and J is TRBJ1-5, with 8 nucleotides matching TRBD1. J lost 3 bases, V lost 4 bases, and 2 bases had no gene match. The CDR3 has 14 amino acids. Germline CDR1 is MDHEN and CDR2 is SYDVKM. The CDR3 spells CASSWTGFNQPQHF. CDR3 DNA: TGTGCCAGCAGTTGGACAGGGTTCAATCAGCCCCAGCATTTT.

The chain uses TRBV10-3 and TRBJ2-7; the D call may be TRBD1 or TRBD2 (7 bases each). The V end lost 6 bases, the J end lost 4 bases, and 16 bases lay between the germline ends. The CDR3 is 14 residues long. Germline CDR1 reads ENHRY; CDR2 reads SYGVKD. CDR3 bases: TGTGCCATCAGGGAAACAGGGGAGGGGTACGAGCAGTACTTC. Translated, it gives CAIRETGEGYEQYF.

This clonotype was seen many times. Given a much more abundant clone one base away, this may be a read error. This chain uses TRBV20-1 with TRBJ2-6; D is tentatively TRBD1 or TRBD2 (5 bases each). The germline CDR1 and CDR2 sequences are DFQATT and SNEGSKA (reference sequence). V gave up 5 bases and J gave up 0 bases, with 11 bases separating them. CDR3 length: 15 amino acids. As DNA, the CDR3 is TGCAGTGCTCCTGAGGGGAGCTCTGGGGCCAACGTCCTGACTTTC. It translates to CSAPEGSSGANVLTF.

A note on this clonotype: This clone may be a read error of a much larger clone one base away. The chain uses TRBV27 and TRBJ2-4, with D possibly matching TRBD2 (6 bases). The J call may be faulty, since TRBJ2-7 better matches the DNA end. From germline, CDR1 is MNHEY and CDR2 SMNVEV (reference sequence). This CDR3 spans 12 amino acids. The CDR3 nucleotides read TGTGCCAGCAGTTTATACGGGGGCGAGCAGTACTTC. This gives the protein CASSLYGGEQYF.

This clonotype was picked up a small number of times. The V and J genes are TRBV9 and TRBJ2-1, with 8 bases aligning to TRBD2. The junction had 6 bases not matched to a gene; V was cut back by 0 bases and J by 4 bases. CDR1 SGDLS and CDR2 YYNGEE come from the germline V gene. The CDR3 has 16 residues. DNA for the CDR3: TGTGCCAGCAGCGTAGAGGGCGGGGGGTCGTACAATGAGCAGTTCTTC. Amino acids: CASSVEGGGSYNEQFF.

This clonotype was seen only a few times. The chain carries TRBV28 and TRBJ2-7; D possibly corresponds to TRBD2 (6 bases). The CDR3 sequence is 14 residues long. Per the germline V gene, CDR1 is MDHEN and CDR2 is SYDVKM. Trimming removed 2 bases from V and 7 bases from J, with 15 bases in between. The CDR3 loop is CASSLGGKVGEQYF. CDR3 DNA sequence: TGTGCCAGCAGTTTAGGCGGGAAGGTGGGGGAGCAGTACTTC.

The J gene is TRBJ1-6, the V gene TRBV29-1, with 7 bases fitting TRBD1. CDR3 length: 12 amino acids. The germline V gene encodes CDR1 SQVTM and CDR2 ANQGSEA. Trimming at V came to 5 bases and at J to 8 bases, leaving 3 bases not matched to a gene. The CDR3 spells CSVRQGDSPLHF. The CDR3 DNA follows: TGCAGCGTTAGACAGGGAGATTCACCCCTCCACTTT.

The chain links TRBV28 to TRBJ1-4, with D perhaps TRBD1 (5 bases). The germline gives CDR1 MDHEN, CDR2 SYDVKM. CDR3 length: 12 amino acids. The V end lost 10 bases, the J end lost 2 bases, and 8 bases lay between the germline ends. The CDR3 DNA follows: TGTGCCATCCGGGACACTAATGAAAAACTGTTTTTT. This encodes CAIRDTNEKLFF.